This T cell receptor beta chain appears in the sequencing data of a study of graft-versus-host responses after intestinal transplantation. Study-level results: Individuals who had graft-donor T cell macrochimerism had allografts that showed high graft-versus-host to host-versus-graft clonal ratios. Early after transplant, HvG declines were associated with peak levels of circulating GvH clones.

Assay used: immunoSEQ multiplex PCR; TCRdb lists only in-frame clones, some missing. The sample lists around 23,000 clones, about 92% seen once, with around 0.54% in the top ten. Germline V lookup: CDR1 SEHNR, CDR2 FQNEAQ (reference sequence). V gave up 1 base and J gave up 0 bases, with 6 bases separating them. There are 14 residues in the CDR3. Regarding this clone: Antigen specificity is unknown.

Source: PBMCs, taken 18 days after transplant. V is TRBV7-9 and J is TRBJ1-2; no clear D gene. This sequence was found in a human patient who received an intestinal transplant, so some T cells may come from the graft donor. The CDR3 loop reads CASSLVGTNYGYTF. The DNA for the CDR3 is TGTGCCAGCAGCTTAGTGGGGACTAACTATGGCTACACCTTC.